Listed here are 9 T cell receptor beta chains from one sample, sequenced in a study of T cells in localized non-small cell lung cancer. Clones were sequenced by immunoSEQ multiplex PCR, and TCRdb holds only the in-frame ones, with some missing. Of 3,000 or so clones in the sample, approximately 25% were seen once. Sequencing used lung tumor tissue, obtained before any cancer treatment. These receptors were taken from a male donor at least 60 years old with stage I lung adenocarcinoma.

This clone was recorded only once. J is TRBJ2-2 and V is TRBV5-1, with a possible D match to TRBD2 (5 bases). V was shortened by 0 bases and J by 6 bases, with 18 bases between the two germline ends. Germline V gene lookup returns CDR1 SGHRS and CDR2 YFSETQ. The length of the CDR3 is 17 residues. This CDR3 reads CASSLAPGTAGSGELFF. The DNA of the CDR3 is TGCGCCAGCAGCTTGGCGCCGGGAACTGCAGGCTCCGGGGAGCTGTTTTTT.

V usage is TRBV5-4 and J usage is TRBJ2-3, with D perhaps matching TRBD2 (5 bases). CDR3 length: 15 amino acids. Germline V gives CDR1 SGHNT, CDR2 YYREEE (reference sequence). V lost 4 bases and J lost 2, with 14 bases in between. The DNA of the CDR3 is TGTGCCAGCAGCCAACCAGCGGACCACACAGATACGCAGTATTTT. This sequence encodes CASSQPADHTDTQYF.

This rearrangement joins TRBV5-1 to TRBJ1-4; TRBD1 might be the D (5 bases). Between the trimmed V and J ends, which lost 2 bases and 8 bases, there was a span of 16 bases. The CDR3 covers 15 residues. From germline, CDR1 is SGHRS and CDR2 YFSETQ. In DNA form, the CDR3 reads TGCGCCAGCAGCTTTTTAGGATATCCAGGGGAAAAACTGTTTTTT. Its translation is CASSFLGYPGEKLFF.

The J gene is TRBJ1-4, the V gene TRBV6-8; D not certain. The V and J ends lost 5 bases and 0 bases respectively, with 13 bases between them. The CDR3 consists of 16 residues. Per the germline V gene, CDR1 is MNHGY and CDR2 is SAAAGT. DNA of the CDR3: TGTGCCAGCAGTGAGGCAATAAGGGCAACTAATGAAAAACTGTTTTTT. This translates into CASSEAIRATNEKLFF.

The chain recombines TRBV7-6 with TRBJ2-2; D possibly corresponds to TRBD2 (5 bases). CDR1 is SGHVS, CDR2 FNYEAQ, per germline. Trimming cost V 7 bases and J 3 bases, with 15 bases left between them. The CDR3 is 15 residues long. Here the CDR3 reads CASTPGNMDTGELFF. DNA of the CDR3: TGTGCCAGCACCCCGGGGAACATGGACACCGGGGAGCTGTTTTTT.

This rearrangement joins TRBV6-8 to TRBJ2-1; 13 bases map to TRBD2. This CDR3 spans 19 amino acids. V trimming: 3 bases; J trimming: 9 bases; junction bases outside the gene matches: 17. Germline loops: CDR1 MNHGY, CDR2 SAAAGT. For the CDR3, the DNA is TGTGCCAGCAGTTATTCTGCTCCGCGACTAGCGGGGGGTATAGTTGAGCAGTTCTTC. Translation gives CASSYSAPRLAGGIVEQFF.

The chain has TRBV29-1 and TRBJ2-5, with D perhaps TRBD2 (6 bases). In germline, CDR1 is SQVTM, CDR2 ANQGSEA. The V end lost 4 bases, the J end lost 2 bases, and 11 bases lay between the germline ends. This CDR3 has 13 residues. The CDR3 nucleotides read TGCAGCGTTGGGGGGGAGGAACAAGAGACCCAGTACTTC. This sequence encodes CSVGGEEQETQYF.

This chain links TRBV6-8 with TRBJ2-5; 11 bases are shared with TRBD2. The CDR3 loop spans 15 amino acids. CDR1 and CDR2 from the germline V gene are MNHGY and SAAAGT. Trimming removed 6 bases from V and 1 base from J; junction bases left unmatched: 4. The CDR3 reads CASSRLAGTQETQYF. DNA for the CDR3: TGTGCCAGCAGCCGACTAGCGGGGACCCAAGAGACCCAGTACTTC.

By frequency in the sample, this clone is medium-sized. V usage is TRBV11-3 and J usage is TRBJ1-1, with D possibly matching TRBD1 (6 bases). The CDR3 runs 14 residues. From germline, CDR1 is SGHNT and CDR2 YENEEA. The germline V and J ends were trimmed by 5 bases and 1 base, with 11 bases remaining between them. CDR3 nucleotide sequence: TGTGCCAGCAGCCGACAGGAATGGAACACTGAAGCTTTCTTT. Protein sequence: CASSRQEWNTEAFF.